This is a list of T cell receptor beta chains from one sample in a study of identical twins. TCRdb reprocessed the 5' RACE reads via MiXCR and lists one record per CDR3 protein. Among about 720,000 distinct CDR3 sequences listed, 8% to 9% were seen once. This same sample was also taken into another study, of yellow fever vaccine responses in identical twins.

The sequencing input was PBMCs. The source of these receptors is a woman aged 18-29 years in good health. The CDR3 runs from the conserved cysteine through the conserved F or W. A D gene is named only where the DNA matches it firmly. Clone size is not always given. Where it is, it says once, few, many or a class for expanded clones.

v_gene	abundance	d_gene	j_gene	CDR3nt	CDR3aa
TRBV15	-	TRBD1	TRBJ2-3	TGTGCCACCAGCAGAGCTAGAAAGACAGGGGGCGCAGATACGCAGTATTTT	CATSRARKTGGADTQYF
TRBV12-3/TRBV12-4	many	TRBD2	TRBJ2-1	TGTGCCAGCAGTTTCCTACTAGCGGACAATGAGCAGTTCTTC	CASSFLLADNEQFF
TRBV4-2	few	TRBD2	TRBJ2-1	TGTGCCAGCAGCCCACCTGGGGGGGAAACACACAATGAGCAGTTCTTC	CASSPPGGETHNEQFF
TRBV7-2	-	-	TRBJ2-3	TGTGCCAGCAGCTTCCGGGACGCCACAGATACGCAGTATTTT	CASSFRDATDTQYF
TRBV2	few	-	TRBJ2-2	TGTGCCAGCAGTGAAGCTATGGGCGGGGAGCTGTTTTTT	CASSEAMGGELFF
TRBV20-1	few	TRBD2	TRBJ2-7	TGCAGTGCTAGAGATCACCCCAGACTAGCGGGAGCGTCCTACGAGCAGTACTTC	CSARDHPRLAGASYEQYF
TRBV29-1	many	TRBD1	TRBJ2-2	TGCAGCGTTAGCAGGGGGCGCACCGGGGAGCTGTTTTTT	CSVSRGRTGELFF
TRBV5-5	-	TRBD1	TRBJ2-2	TGTGCCAGCAGCCCACGAACAGGGGACACGAACACCGGGGAGCTGTTTTTT	CASSPRTGDTNTGELFF
TRBV28	-	TRBD1	TRBJ2-7	TGTGCCAGCGGGACACTGGGACAGGGTTTGTACGAGCAGTACTTC	CASGTLGQGLYEQYF
TRBV29-1	once	-	TRBJ2-7	TGCAGCGTCGGAGTGGGCCCTTCGGCCTACGAGCAGTACTTC	CSVGVGPSAYEQYF
TRBV19	-	-	TRBJ2-5	TGTGCCAGTAGTGCTCGGCTAGAGCAAGAGACCCAGTACTTC	CASSARLEQETQYF
TRBV7-6	many	-	TRBJ2-2	TGTGCCAGCAGCTTCCCGGGGACCGGGGAGCTGTTTTTT	CASSFPGTGELFF
TRBV5-1	many	-	TRBJ2-2	TGCGCCAGCGCGACCGATAGGGTAAACACCGGGGAGCTGTTTTTT	CASATDRVNTGELFF
TRBV29-1	few	-	TRBJ2-5	TGCAGCGCCGGCTCGTCAGGAGAGGGGACCCAGTACTTC	CSAGSSGEGTQYF
TRBV12-3/TRBV12-4	many	-	TRBJ1-4	TGTGCCAGCAGTCCCCAGGGACCGGGAAATGAAAAACTGTTTTTT	CASSPQGPGNEKLFF
TRBV6-6	few	-	TRBJ2-3	TGTGCCAGCAAAGCAACTCCGGATACGCAGTATTTT	CASKATPDTQYF
TRBV7-2	few	TRBD2	TRBJ2-7	TGTGCCAGCAGCTTCCTGGGACTAGCGGTCTACGAGCAGTACTTC	CASSFLGLAVYEQYF
TRBV5-4	few	TRBD1	TRBJ1-1	TGTGCCAGCAGCAGAGACGTAGGGGGCGTCAGCACTGAAGCTTTCTTT	CASSRDVGGVSTEAFF
TRBV20-1	-	-	TRBJ2-3	TGCAGTGCCCCTAGGCCCGGTCCCCCACAGGATACGCAGTATTTT	CSAPRPGPPQDTQYF
TRBV4-3	many	-	TRBJ2-4	TGCGCCAGCAGCCGGGAGAGGTTTGAGGGAAGGGATCAGTACTTC	CASSRERFEGRDQYF